The sample holds many counts of the clone carrying this TCR beta chain. Its antigen is undetermined. The data are from a study of human T cells and chemical hapten exposure. Study-level findings and limits: Controls formed significantly fewer large CDR3 similarity clusters than expanded TCRs did.

V was clipped by 8 bases and J by 4 bases; unmatched bases: 5. This CDR3 is 15 amino acids long. Per germline, CDR1 ENHRY and CDR2 SYGVKD. TCRdb processed the RACE reads anew with MiXCR; each CDR3 protein has one entry. The sample includes 85,000 to 90,000 distinct CDR3 sequences, around 9.5% seen only once; the top ten take 3.6%. The sample's time point: pre-sensitization, week 0. Treatment in this sample: therapeutic diphenylcyclopropenone sensitization with weekly scalp DPC. Blood draws preceded each patch test application. The template was total RNA from unfractionated whole blood. The sequencing used whole blood, collected in connection with sensitization to the hapten diphenylcyclopropenone (DPC). The TCR originated in a woman in her thirties or forties with alopecia areata. Some clones in this sample may be carry-over from other donors' samples. The rearrangement links TRBV10-3 to TRBJ2-2; 12 bases are a match to TRBD2. CDR3 residues: CAIASGGASTGELFF. The CDR3 DNA sequence: TGTGCCATCGCTAGCGGGGGGGCCTCCACCGGGGAGCTGTTTTTT.